This TCR beta chain was observed in a study of T cells after yellow fever vaccination. Study summary: It was SMART-Seq v4 Ultra Low Input that prepared the fractions with low cell numbers. Study-wide results and caveats: A minor fraction of clonotypes spanned both CD4 and CD8 compartments.

Concerning this clonotype itself: Its antigen remains unidentified.

The CDR3 spans 14 residues. The V end lost 5 bases, the J end lost 4 bases, and 14 bases lay between the germline ends. Germline CDR1 reads MNHEY; CDR2 reads SVGAGI. Each CDR3 protein is one row after TCRdb ran MiXCR on the 5' RACE reads. The profile covers 120,000 or so distinct CDR3 sequences, with around 15% appearing a single time and more than 40% taken by the ten largest. This sequence was found in a man between 18 and 35 years old who received the YFV17D yellow fever vaccine. This chain connects TRBV6-5 to TRBJ1-2; D ambiguous. Here the sequenced sample was CD8+ T cells sorted from PBMCs, taken 5 days after the yellow fever booster vaccination. This CDR3 reads CASSPSGPSYGYTF. The CDR3 nucleotides are TGTGCCAGCAGTCCCTCAGGACCGAGCTATGGCTACACCTTC.